The T cell receptor (beta chain) described here comes from a study of shared clonotypes between healthy human individuals. The overall study: Three CD4 naive, three CD4 memory, two CD8 naive and one CD8 memory plate were used per donor. Study results and caveats: Among four donors, 4.5% to 5.5% of naive CD4 clonotypes were found in common.

The protocol was immunoSEQ multiplex PCR, while the TCRdb copy is restricted to in-frame clones and leaves out a portion. Altogether nearly 1,000,000 clones are present, about three quarters being singletons, with the ten largest covering around 1.4%. Subsets obtained from CD4+ cells comprised CD45RA+ naive and CD45RA-negative memory cells. J was trimmed by 0 bases and V by 4 bases; bases with no gene match: 14. The germline V gene encodes CDR1 SGHDN and CDR2 FVKESK. The length of the CDR3 is 20 residues. With regard to this clone: What it binds is not known.

The chain recombines TRBV14 with TRBJ2-5; 13 bases align to TRBD2. Sequencing was performed on memory CD4+ T cells sorted from blood. Subset meaning: CD45RA-negative fraction. The TCR was taken from a man aged 18 to 29 in good health. The CDR3 DNA reads TGTGCCAGCAGCCTATACCGGACTAGCGGGAGTCTACGGTACCAAGAGACCCAGTACTTC. Protein sequence: CASSLYRTSGSLRYQETQYF.